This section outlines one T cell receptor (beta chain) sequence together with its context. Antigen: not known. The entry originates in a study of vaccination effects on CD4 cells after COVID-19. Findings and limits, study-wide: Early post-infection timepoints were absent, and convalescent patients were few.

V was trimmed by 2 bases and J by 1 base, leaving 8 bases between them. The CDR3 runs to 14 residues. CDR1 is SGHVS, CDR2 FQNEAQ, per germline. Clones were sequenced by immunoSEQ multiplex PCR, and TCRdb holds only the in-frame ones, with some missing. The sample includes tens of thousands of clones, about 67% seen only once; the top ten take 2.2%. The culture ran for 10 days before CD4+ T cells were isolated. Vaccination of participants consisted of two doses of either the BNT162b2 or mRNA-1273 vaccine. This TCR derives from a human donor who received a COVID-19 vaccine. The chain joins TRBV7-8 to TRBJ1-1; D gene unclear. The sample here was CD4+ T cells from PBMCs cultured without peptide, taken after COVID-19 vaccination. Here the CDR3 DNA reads TGTGCCAGCAGCTTATGGGCTCAGAACACTGAAGCTTTCTTT. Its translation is CASSLWAQNTEAFF.